The entry that follows covers one TCR beta chain sequence. Original methodology: Reference gene primers were amplified, and this amplification served to estimate nucleated cell counts. Clones were read by immunoSEQ multiplex PCR, and TCRdb kept only the in-frame ones, dropping some. V and J calls and clone size are copied from that table; D and trimming were computed from the DNA. This sample has around 110,000 clones, with about four fifths found just once. The data stem from a study of blood T cell repertoires in COVID-19. Across the study: Donors in the United States, Italy and Spain gave samples during acute or convalescent COVID-19.

The ends lost 2 bases at V and 5 bases at J; junction bases unmatched: 18. CDR3 size: 19 residues. Germline assignment: CDR1 MNHEY and CDR2 SVGEGT. The chain is built from TRBV6-2 or TRBV6-3 and TRBJ2-5; 9 positions match TRBD2. The sample consisted of peripheral blood. This clonotype was obtained from a man aged 65 to 79 with acute or convalescent COVID-19. The CDR3 nucleotides are TGTGCCAGCAGTTACCCTTCAAGTGTTCCGGGACTAGCAGACGAGACCCAGTACTTC. Amino acids: CASSYPSSVPGLADETQYF.